One and the same sample provided the 9 T cell receptor beta chains below, sequenced in a study of beta chain features in type 1 diabetes. TCRB transcripts that were expressed got sequenced, as all of the isolated RNA had been reverse transcribed. Using immunoSEQ multiplex PCR, the repertoire was profiled, and TCRdb retains in-frame clones only, with some absent. The sample consists of approximately 340,000 clones, approximately 15% of them appearing once. The sequenced sample was naive CD4+ T cells from blood. The receptor source for this set is a woman between 18 and 30 years old in good health.

This clone was counted only a few times. The J gene is TRBJ2-6, the V gene TRBV6-5; D possibly corresponds to TRBD2 (5 bases). This CDR3 spans 16 amino acids. The V gene's germline CDR1 is MNHEY and CDR2 SVGAGI. V was cut by 2 bases and J by 0 bases, with 8 bases left in between. In DNA form, the CDR3 reads TGTGCCAGCAGTTACGAGGGAAGCTCTGGGGCCAACGTCCTGACTTTC. Translated: CASSYEGSSGANVLTF.

The V call is TRBV30, the J call TRBJ2-2; D not resolved. V lost 5 bases and J 7 bases, leaving 14 bases between the germline ends. Germline V CDR1 and CDR2: GTSNPN, SVGIG (reference sequence). There are 13 residues in the CDR3. This CDR3 is CAWDGLAGGELFF. Here the CDR3 DNA reads TGTGCCTGGGATGGGCTGGCAGGCGGGGAGCTGTTTTTT.

The chain has TRBV25-1 and TRBJ2-2, with 10 bases fitting TRBD1. Germline CDR1 reads MGHDK; CDR2 reads SYGVNS. V was clipped by 0 bases and J by 6 bases; unmatched bases: 1. The CDR3 extends over 15 amino acids. Here the CDR3 reads CASSEYGTGAGELFF. CDR3 DNA: TGTGCCAGCAGTGAATACGGGACAGGGGCCGGGGAGCTGTTTTTT.

This clone occurred a few times. V usage is TRBV7-2 and J usage is TRBJ2-7; D is perhaps TRBD2 (6 bases). The CDR3 consists of 14 residues. V was pared by 3 bases and J by 0 bases, with 9 bases between. Germline V gene sequence: CDR1 SGHTA, CDR2 FQGNSA. DNA of the CDR3: TGTGCCAGCAGCTTTAGGGACTTCTCCTACGAGCAGTACTTC. It is translated as CASSFRDFSYEQYF.

This clone has a handful of counts. The J gene is TRBJ2-4, the V gene TRBV29-1; TRBD2 agrees at 15 bases. Germline V CDR1 and CDR2: SQVTM, ANQGSEA. The V gene end was trimmed by 7 bases and the J gene end by 8 bases; junction bases not matched to a gene: 9. CDR3 length: 15 residues. Written as DNA, the CDR3 is TGCAGCGGCGGGGGACTAGCGGGAGGAGGATACATTCAGTACTTC. The encoded protein is CSGGGLAGGGYIQYF.

This rearrangement joins TRBV5-1 to TRBJ2-2, with 9 bases that match TRBD1. V was pared by 5 bases and J by 1 base, with 6 bases of the junction left unmatched. The CDR3 length is 16 residues. The germline V gene encodes CDR1 SGHRS and CDR2 YFSETQ. As DNA, the CDR3 is TGCGCCAGCAGGAGGACGGGACAGGGGAACACCGGGGAGCTGTTTTTT. This gives the protein CASRRTGQGNTGELFF. The full variable domain, in which reference TRBV5-1 and TRBJ2-2 provide the parts outside the CDR3, is KAGVTQTPRYLIKTRGQQVTLSCSPISGHRSVSWYQQTPGQGLQFLFEYFSETQRNKGNFPGRFSGRQFSNSRSEMNVSTLELGDSALYLCASRRTGQGNTGELFFGEGSRLTVL.

There are a few counts of this clone. The chain links TRBV14 to TRBJ2-1; TRBD2 aligns across 10 bases. V lost 4 bases and J lost 6; bases outside the gene matches: 3. The CDR3 spans 14 residues. CDR1 is SGHDN, CDR2 FVKESK, per germline. CDR3 DNA: TGTGCCAGCAGCCGACTAGCGGGCTCCAATGAGCAGTTCTTC. Translating it yields CASSRLAGSNEQFF.

This clone appeared a few times. J is TRBJ2-2 and V is TRBV15; 12 nucleotides match TRBD2. CDR1 and CDR2 from the germline V gene are LNHNV and YYDKDF (reference sequence). The V segment lost 6 bases and the J segment 7 bases; nucleotides outside the gene matches: 3. The length of the CDR3 is 14 residues. The DNA of the CDR3 is TGTGCCACCAGACTAGCGGGAGGCAACGGGGAGCTGTTTTTT. Protein sequence: CATRLAGGNGELFF.

The J gene is TRBJ1-2, the V gene TRBV5-1; no reliable D call. Trimming pared 4 bases from V and 3 bases from J, leaving 10 bases between. In germline, CDR1 is SGHRS, CDR2 YFSETQ. The CDR3 loop spans 13 amino acids. CDR3 sequence: CASSLVSDYGYTF. In nucleotides, the CDR3 is TGCGCCAGCAGCCTTGTTTCGGACTATGGCTACACCTTC.